There are many counts of the clone carrying this TCR beta chain. Antigen: not known. The data were obtained in a study of T cells after yellow fever vaccination. Study context: With SMART-Seq v4 Ultra Low Input, the fractions containing low cell numbers were prepared.

Study findings and constraints: By day 5 rather than day 15, the secondary response had peaked, though it was weaker.

TCRdb ran MiXCR on the 5' RACE reads and lists one entry per CDR3 protein. In the table there are fewer than 350,000 distinct CDR3 sequences, more than 3% of which are singletons. This TCR was recovered from a man between 18 and 35 years old who received the YFV17D yellow fever vaccine. Specimen: PBMCs, collected on the day of the yellow fever booster vaccination.

The CDR3 region is CASIGLAGARRYF. The CDR3 nucleotides are TGTGCCAGCATTGGACTAGCGGGGGCACGGAGGTATTTT. The chain is built from TRBV2 and TRBJ2-3; 13 bases are a match to TRBD2. There are 13 residues in the CDR3. From germline, CDR1 is SNHLY and CDR2 FYNNEI. V dropped 7 bases and J dropped 14; count of bases not matched to a gene: 9.